This T cell receptor beta chain appears in the sequencing data of a study of radiotherapy plus CTLA-4 blockade in lung cancer. Study information: In about 20% of patients, objective responses were seen; 31% had disease control.

Produced via immunoSEQ multiplex PCR; TCRdb's table is partial and in-frame only. Here the sample spans tens of thousands of clones, almost 85% being singletons. Overall study results and limits: Blood-borne expansion of tumor-derived TCR clones followed radiotherapy plus ipilimumab.

CTLA-4 blockade with ipilimumab, together with focal radiation, was given to patients with chemo-refractory metastatic non-small-cell lung cancer. Germline assignment: CDR1 MGHRA and CDR2 YSYEKL. V was cut by 0 bases and J by 2 bases, with 8 bases left in between. There are 15 residues in the CDR3. Worth noting for this clone: What it recognizes is unknown.

The receptor was isolated from a human donor with non-small cell lung cancer whose response to radiotherapy plus ipilimumab could not be evaluated. V gene TRBV4-1 combines with J gene TRBJ1-5, with D tentatively TRBD1 (5 bases). The sample in question was peripheral blood, obtained from a patient treated with radiotherapy plus ipilimumab. This CDR3 is CASSQDRAGNQPQHF. CDR3 in DNA: TGCGCCAGCAGCCAAGACAGGGCGGGCAATCAGCCCCAGCATTTT.